This paragraph covers one T cell receptor beta chain sequence. This clonotype was detected a few times. Its antigen remains unidentified. No much larger clone is present one base from it, and per-base qualities are unavailable. The data originate from a study of blood T cells in healthy people across ages (dated by TCRdb to between 2014 and 2017). General notes on the study: Template switching captured roughly one uniquely barcoded TCR beta cDNA molecule per two T cells in model experiments. The study measured age-related changes in TCR beta repertoire diversity using deep sequencing normalized with unique cDNA molecular identifiers. The donors were divided into four age groups: young (average around 15 years), middle-aged (approximately 39), aged (approximately 62) and long-lived (around 87). To avoid experimental bias, donors of different ages were spread randomly across the sequencing lanes. Using the same blood draw, the study looked at two additional independent replicas of 1 million unique cDNA reads for two donors, one aged 18 to 30 and the other aged 80 or older. Points the paper makes about the study in general: Because the CMV infection status of the donors was unknown, age-related changes in expanded clonotypes may potentially have been confounded. Compared with the aged group, more naive CD4+ T cells, fewer expanded clones and increased TCR diversity were shown by the long-lived group, suggesting age selection. Estimates of total diversity from one million sequenced T cells were regarded as lower bounds and underestimates. As age increased, observed TCR beta diversity per million T cells dropped in a roughly linear way, and a significant reduction was already evident by age about 40. Observed TCR beta diversity correlated strongly with the percentage of naive T cells measured by flow cytometry. Conclusive comparison of naive and antigen-experienced compartments was prevented by the profiling of bulk unsorted PBMCs.

The donors were 40 or so Caucasian individuals from Russia, aged roughly 6 to 95 years, who were systemically healthy. Approximately 9.3 milliliters of peripheral blood were drawn from each donor into EDTA-treated Vacutainer tubes. Ficoll-Paque density-gradient centrifugation was used to isolate PBMCs, with at least 7 million per sample. Trizol reagent was used to extract total RNA from the PBMCs, yielding at least 5.5 micrograms per sample. For every donor, an aliquot of PBMCs went through flow cytometry to measure the percentages of naive CD45RAhigh/CD27high T cells. CDR1 is given as SQVTM and CDR2 as ANQGSEA, both from the germline V gene. The CDR3 contains 11 residues, cysteine and phenylalanine counted. The kept DNA is CDR3 alone, 33 bases in frame from the first base. V is cut by 4 bases and J by 4 bases, and the space between the germline ends is 5 bases. The library came from 5' RACE. For sequencing, an Illumina HiSeq 2500 was employed. A second PCR of about 6 to 11 cycles was run with a J-beta primer mix and a sample-barcoded 5' primer. Each TCR beta cDNA molecule received a unique molecular identifier from a template-switch 5' adaptor carrying 12 random nucleotides. Each sample yielded at least 2.5 million CDR3-containing paired-end reads. First-strand cDNA was synthesized from all RNA with the Mint cDNA synthesis kit, primed by a TRBC-specific oligonucleotide. All cDNA was treated with uracil-DNA glycosylase and then went through a first 18-cycle PCR with the universal primers M1SS and BC2_uni_R. The authors' analysis ran thus. Each sample was normalized by randomly selecting 1 million high-quality reads, each carrying a distinct molecular identifier. Instead of being binned into consensus sequences, reads with shared molecular identifiers were discarded. MiTCR, set to a Q25 quality threshold and the strictest error-elimination algorithm, was used for CDR3 identification, clonotype clustering and error correction. Lower-bound total TCR beta diversity was estimated with a nonparametric unseen species model using Euler transformation. TCRdb reworked the public reads: Q25 trimming with fastp, MiXCR clone assembly, productive beta chains retained. Identical CDR3 proteins give one entry, which carries the most common genes and DNA. TCRdb, not the original authors, processed these V and J calls. The sample records approximately 1.5 million distinct CDR3 sequences, approximately 43% of which are singletons. Clones ranked in the top ten supply around 4% of the sample.

This receptor was identified in a woman younger than 35 in good health. The V gene is TRBV29-1 and the J gene is TRBJ1-3; the D gene lacks a confident call. The specimen sequenced was blood. The CDR3 is CSVATGNTIYF. The DNA is TGCAGCGTTGCGACAGGAAACACCATATATTTT.